This passage covers 20 T cell receptor beta chains from one sample sequenced in a study of CD8+ T cells in alopecia areata. As to treatment: oral pan-JAK inhibitor, 5-10 mg twice daily. Reverse transcription of extracted RNA yielded cDNA, which provided the sequencing template. The table came from immunoSEQ multiplex PCR; TCRdb's copy has only in-frame clones and leaves some out. The data show about 200,000 clones, with roughly two fifths seen just once and just under 0.5% held by the top ten. The material sequenced was CD4+ T cells sorted from blood, taken at roughly week 30, from a patient treated with tofacitinib. These receptors were taken from a human donor with alopecia areata.

The CDR3, as DNA: TGTGCCAGCAGTTTATCGGGAGTGGGTAATGAAAAACTGTTTTTT. Translated, it gives CASSLSGVGNEKLFF. The chain carries TRBV6-5 and TRBJ1-4; D not certain. The length of the CDR3 is 15 residues. Trimming took 4 bases from V and 4 from J, leaving 13 bases between them. CDR1 MNHEY and CDR2 SVGAGI come from the germline V gene.

The chain couples TRBV5-4 to TRBJ2-3; D gene ambiguous. V was shortened by 4 bases and J by 9 bases, with 15 bases between the two germline ends. This CDR3 region has 13 residues. Germline V lookup: CDR1 SGHNT, CDR2 YYREEE (reference sequence). Here the CDR3 reads CASSLGGVWTQYF. Here the CDR3 DNA reads TGTGCCAGCAGCCTTGGCGGTGTATGGACGCAGTATTTT.

Points on this clone: The sample carries other DNA sequences with the same CDR3. V and J are TRBV7-9 and TRBJ2-5; D is unclear. Trimming stripped 3 bases from V and 5 bases from J, with 4 bases between. Germline values: CDR1 SEHNR, CDR2 FQNEAQ (reference sequence). The CDR3 has 11 amino acids. This chain's CDR3 is CASSLSETQYF. The CDR3 nucleotides are TGTGCCAGCAGCTTGAGTGAGACCCAGTACTTC.

This clone was detected only once. The CDR3 DNA reads TGTGCCAGCAGCTTGGGCCGGGAGACTAGCACAGATACGCAGTATTTT. It is translated as CASSLGRETSTDTQYF. The genes are TRBV5-6 and TRBJ2-3; TRBD2 might be the D (6 bases). The CDR3 is made up of 16 amino acids. The V gene's germline CDR1 is SGHDT and CDR2 YYEEEE. V lost 0 bases and J lost 0, with 11 bases in between.

This sequence joins TRBV5-1 and TRBJ2-1; no clear D gene. The V end was cut by 2 bases, the J end by 7 bases, with 19 bases between. This CDR3 spans 16 amino acids. The V gene's germline CDR1 is SGHRS and CDR2 YFSETQ. Written as DNA, the CDR3 is TGCGCCAGCAGCTTCAGGAGCTCTTCAGTCCGAAATGAGCAGTTCTTC. Protein sequence: CASSFRSSSVRNEQFF.

The V gene is TRBV5-1, the J gene TRBJ1-1; tentatively, D is TRBD1 (6 bases). The V end lost 0 bases, the J end lost 1 base, and 7 bases lay between the germline ends. Germline loops: CDR1 SGHRS, CDR2 YFSETQ. The CDR3 consists of 14 residues. The CDR3 nucleotides are TGCGCCAGCAGCTTGGACAGGGCGAACACTGAAGCTTTCTTT. This sequence encodes CASSLDRANTEAFF.

The sample holds one count of this clone. The V call is TRBV30, the J call TRBJ1-5, with TRBD1 identical over 7 bases. Germline trimming cut 0 bases from V and 2 bases from J; bases unmatched to any gene: 1. Germline values: CDR1 GTSNPN, CDR2 SVGIG (reference sequence). The CDR3 sequence is 14 residues long. CDR3 nucleotide sequence: TGTGCCTGGAGTGTCGGACAGGGCAATCAGCCCCAGCATTTT. Its protein product is CAWSVGQGNQPQHF.

This clone came up once. The chain joins TRBV30 to TRBJ2-7; 9 bases align to TRBD1. CDR3 length: 15 residues. Germline lookup yields CDR1 GTSNPN and CDR2 SVGIG (reference sequence). Trimming at V came to 2 bases and at J to 2 bases, leaving 7 bases not matched to a gene. DNA for the CDR3: TGTGCCTGGAGTCTAGGGACAGGGTGGACCTACGAGCAGTACTTC. This sequence encodes CAWSLGTGWTYEQYF.

DNA of the CDR3: TGCGCCAGCAGCCAAGAACCGCTAGCCAAAAACATTCAGTACTTC. Protein: CASSQEPLAKNIQYF. This chain connects TRBV4-1 to TRBJ2-4; D gene unclear. CDR3 length: 15 residues. V shed 0 bases and J shed 0 bases, with 6 bases lying between them. Germline V gene sequence: CDR1 MGHRA, CDR2 YSYEKL.

The chain recombines TRBV18 with TRBJ1-1; D ambiguous. The germline V and J ends were trimmed by 6 bases and 0 bases, with 11 bases remaining between them. CDR1 and CDR2 from the germline V gene are KGHSH and LQKENI. CDR3 length: 14 amino acids. Here the CDR3 reads CASSPARVNTEAFF. DNA for the CDR3: TGTGCCAGCTCCCCTGCAAGGGTGAACACTGAAGCTTTCTTT. Using reference TRBV18 and TRBJ1-1 for the parts outside the CDR3, the full variable domain is NAGVMQNPRHLVRRRGQEARLRCSPMKGHSHVYWYRQLPEEGLKFMVYLQKENIIDESGMPKERFSAEFPKEGPSILRIQQVVRGDSAAYFCASSPARVNTEAFFGQGTRLTVV.

This chain links TRBV5-4 with TRBJ2-7; 7 positions match TRBD1. After removal of 4 bases from V and 0 bases from J, the junction contained 7 bases not matched to a gene. This CDR3 is 15 amino acids long. The germline gives CDR1 SGHNT, CDR2 YYREEE (reference sequence). Here the CDR3 DNA reads TGTGCCAGCAGCCGAGGGGACAGTTTCTCCTACGAGCAGTACTTC. It yields the protein CASSRGDSFSYEQYF.

This clone showed up just a few times. This chain links TRBV19 with TRBJ2-1; D gene unclear. V lost 5 bases, J lost 1 base, and 12 bases lay in between. The CDR3 runs to 15 residues. The germline CDR1 and CDR2 sequences are LNHDA and SQIVND (reference sequence). The DNA of the CDR3 is TGTGCCAGTAGTCCCCTGGACGGGTCCTACAATGAGCAGTTCTTC. It encodes CASSPLDGSYNEQFF.

This clone was counted only a few times. The rearrangement joins TRBV11-2 to TRBJ2-3, with 9 bases fitting TRBD1. After removal of 8 bases from V and 2 bases from J, the junction contained 8 bases not matched to a gene. This CDR3 spans 15 amino acids. CDR1 and CDR2 (germline): SGHAT, FQNNGV. The CDR3 here is CASHRGDRATDTQYF. The DNA of the CDR3 is TGTGCCAGCCACCGGGGGGACAGGGCCACAGATACGCAGTATTTT.

The CDR3 sequence: CSAMANEKLFF. CDR3 in DNA: TGCAGTGCTATGGCTAATGAAAAACTGTTTTTT. The chain links TRBV20-1 to TRBJ1-4, with D uncertain. The CDR3 extends over 11 amino acids. Between the trimmed V and J ends, which lost 4 bases and 3 bases, there was a span of 3 bases. Germline CDR1 DFQATT, CDR2 SNEGSKA (reference sequence).

This chain uses TRBV4-1 with TRBJ1-6; the D is unclear. The CDR3 is made up of 14 amino acids. CDR1 is MGHRA and CDR2 is YSYEKL in the germline V gene. Trimming shortened V by 0 bases and J by 8 bases, and 8 bases separated the two germline ends. CDR3 sequence: CASSQDNRDSPLHF. CDR3 nucleotides: TGCGCCAGCAGCCAAGATAACCGGGATTCACCCCTCCACTTT.

Regarding this clone: The sample has other DNA sequences that encode this CDR3 too. The rearrangement links TRBV6-1 to TRBJ1-1; TRBD1 agrees at 8 bases. In germline, CDR1 is MNHNS, CDR2 SASEGT. There are 13 residues in the CDR3. The ends lost 9 bases at V and 0 bases at J; junction bases unmatched: 3. The CDR3 loop is CASRTGLNTEAFF. In DNA, the CDR3 is TGTGCCAGTCGGACAGGGTTGAACACTGAAGCTTTCTTT.

This clone was found a few times. This chain joins TRBV11-2 and TRBJ1-2; weak D call: TRBD1 (6 bases). Germline loops: CDR1 SGHAT, CDR2 FQNNGV. Trimming pared 1 base from V and 4 bases from J, leaving 22 bases between. The CDR3 is 18 amino acids. In DNA, the CDR3 is TGTGCCAGCAGCTTAGTAACCCTCCCGGGACAATCGTTCTATGGCTACACCTTC. Translated: CASSLVTLPGQSFYGYTF.

This chain connects TRBV5-1 to TRBJ1-4, with a tentative D call TRBD1 (6 bases). Trimming removed 0 bases from V and 0 bases from J, with 12 bases in between. Per the germline V gene, CDR1 is SGHRS and CDR2 is YFSETQ. This CDR3 has 17 amino acids. The CDR3 nucleotides read TGCGCCAGCAGCTTGGGTACAGGGTTGGCAACTAATGAAAAACTGTTTTTT. Residues: CASSLGTGLATNEKLFF.

The gene calls are TRBV4-1 and TRBJ2-3, with D perhaps matching TRBD2 (6 bases). The germline V gene encodes CDR1 MGHRA and CDR2 YSYEKL. The CDR3 totals 15 residues. V gave up 4 bases and J gave up 4 bases, with 15 bases separating them. The CDR3 loop is CASSPGGTTPDTQYF. For the CDR3, the DNA is TGCGCCAGCAGCCCTGGGGGGACCACCCCAGATACGCAGTATTTT.

This clone turned up a few times. The V call is TRBV29-1, the J call TRBJ2-4; 7 bases are shared with TRBD1. The CDR3 is 14 residues long. V trimming: 6 bases; J trimming: 0 bases; junction bases outside the gene matches: 5. Germline V gene sequence: CDR1 SQVTM, CDR2 ANQGSEA. CDR3 sequence reads: CSVERGLAKNIQYF. As DNA, the CDR3 is TGCAGCGTAGAAAGGGGGCTAGCCAAAAACATTCAGTACTTC.